This is a list of T cell receptor beta chains from one sample in a study of cytomegalovirus exposure and HLA in healthy donors. Method: immunoSEQ multiplex PCR; TCRdb's copy keeps in-frame clones and lacks some. The sample records 100,000 to 150,000 clones, 55% to 75% being singletons. Sample: PBMCs. These receptors all stem from a woman between 35 and 50 years old in good health and CMV-seropositive. The CDR3 runs from the conserved cysteine through the conserved F or W. Fields, in order: D gene, J gene, clone size, V gene, CDR3 protein, CDR3 DNA. A D gene is named only where the DNA matches it firmly. The size of a clone is reported for some rows only, either as once, few or many, or as a class for expanded clones.

D: TRBD1
J: TRBJ2-7
size: .
V: TRBV7-9
CDR3: CASSLGQGRNGYEQYF
DNA: TGTGCCAGCAGCCTTGGACAGGGAAGGAATGGATACGAGCAGTACTTC

D: TRBD1
J: TRBJ2-7
size: .
V: TRBV4-2
CDR3: CASSQERTGAYEQYF
DNA: TGTGCCAGCAGCCAAGAGAGGACAGGGGCCTACGAGCAGTACTTC

D: .
J: TRBJ1-1
size: .
V: TRBV5-1
CDR3: CATRSENTEAFF
DNA: TGCGCCACGAGGAGCGAAAACACTGAAGCTTTCTTT

D: .
J: TRBJ1-1
size: .
V: TRBV25-1
CDR3: CASGWGGIEAFF
DNA: TGTGCCAGCGGGTGGGGGGGGATTGAAGCTTTCTTT

D: TRBD2
J: TRBJ2-2
size: .
V: TRBV15
CDR3: CATRGGLAGELFF
DNA: TGTGCCACCAGGGGAGGGTTGGCCGGGGAGCTGTTTTTT

D: .
J: TRBJ2-5
size: .
V: TRBV7-7
CDR3: CASSLALGGETQYF
DNA: TGTGCCAGCAGCTTAGCCCTTGGCGGGGAGACCCAGTACTTC

D: .
J: TRBJ2-7
size: few
V: TRBV2
CDR3: CASGIAGEQYF
DNA: TGTGCCAGCGGTATAGCCGGGGAGCAGTACTTC

D: TRBD1
J: TRBJ2-7
size: .
V: TRBV13
CDR3: CASSLRQGSYEQYF
DNA: TGTGCCAGCAGCTTAAGACAGGGGTCCTACGAGCAGTACTTC

D: TRBD1
J: TRBJ2-2
size: .
V: TRBV5-1
CDR3: CASSADRGNTGELFF
DNA: TGCGCCAGCAGCGCGGACAGGGGAAACACCGGGGAGCTGTTTTTT

D: TRBD2
J: TRBJ2-5
size: .
V: TRBV9
CDR3: CASSVAGGGGGKETQYF
DNA: TGTGCCAGCAGCGTAGCCGGTGGAGGCGGGGGGAAAGAGACCCAGTACTTC

D: TRBD1
J: TRBJ1-5
size: .
V: TRBV10-2
CDR3: CASSEDRSPNQPQHF
DNA: TGCGCCAGCAGCGAGGACAGGTCCCCGAATCAGCCCCAGCATTTT

D: TRBD1
J: TRBJ2-3
size: few
V: TRBV18
CDR3: CASSPAKGAGADTQYF
DNA: TGTGCCAGCTCACCAGCGAAGGGGGCGGGCGCAGATACGCAGTATTTT

D: .
J: TRBJ2-7
size: .
V: TRBV7-2
CDR3: CASSLVVGPTGEQYF
DNA: TGTGCCAGCAGCTTAGTAGTCGGTCCTACCGGCGAGCAGTACTTC

D: TRBD1
J: TRBJ2-3
size: .
V: TRBV27
CDR3: CASSPTGADTQYF
DNA: TGTGCCAGCAGTCCGACAGGGGCGGATACGCAGTATTTT

D: .
J: TRBJ2-5
size: .
V: TRBV5-1
CDR3: CASSPGAAGETQYF
DNA: TGCGCCAGCAGCCCGGGTGCGGCGGGCGAGACCCAGTACTTC

D: TRBD1
J: TRBJ1-1
size: .
V: TRBV9
CDR3: CASSRGQAANTEAFF
DNA: TGTGCCAGCAGCCGGGGACAGGCCGCGAACACTGAAGCTTTCTTT

D: TRBD1
J: TRBJ2-2
size: few
V: TRBV19
CDR3: CASRGTGVTGELFF
DNA: TGTGCCAGTAGGGGGACAGGGGTCACCGGGGAGCTGTTTTTT

D: .
J: TRBJ2-5
size: .
V: TRBV2
CDR3: CASSVEETQYF
DNA: TGTGCCAGCAGCGTGGAGGAGACCCAGTACTTC

D: TRBD2
J: TRBJ2-1
size: .
V: TRBV7-2
CDR3: CASSFRGGYNEQFF
DNA: TGTGCCAGCAGCTTCCGCGGGGGGTACAATGAGCAGTTCTTC

D: TRBD1
J: TRBJ2-7
size: .
V: TRBV5-4
CDR3: CASSTDRGRSYEQYF
DNA: TGTGCCAGCAGCACTGACAGGGGGAGATCCTACGAGCAGTACTTC